Reported below is one T cell receptor beta chain. This clonotype has a count of ten or more. The clone's antigen remains unknown. Per-base quality was not reported, and no clone a single base away is much larger than it. The label giving this sample's treatment or condition can be read as: allogeneic hematopoietic cell transplantation with graft depleted of TCRalphabeta T cells and CD19 B cells. The children who served as transplant recipients had been given grafts of TCRalphabeta/CD19-depleted allogeneic hematopoietic cells. Library generation was performed with PCR. Sequencing took place on an Illumina HiSeq 2500. To normalize quantification of the TCRbeta repertoire, the TCR libraries were built with molecular barcoding that relied on unique molecular identifiers. TCRdb reran the public reads through fastp at Q25 and MiXCR, keeping productive beta chains. Each entry merges the rows of one CDR3 protein and shows their most common DNA and genes. The sample has 100,000 or so distinct CDR3 sequences on record, around 7.8% of them singletons. The ten top clones hold roughly 17% of the sample.

The sample belongs to a study of T-cell reconstitution after alpha-beta-depleted transplantation in children (dated by TCRdb to 2016 to 2017). With regard to the full study: T-cell immune reconstitution after TCRalphabeta/CD19-depleted allogeneic hematopoietic cell transplantation in children was quantitatively tracked in the study by means of TCR repertoire profiling. General findings and caveats noted by the study authors: In some patients, the high TCRbeta diversity seen at day 60 was put down to recipient T cells and intrathymic progenitors that had survived conditioning. About two months after transplant, the apparently early recovery of alphabetaT-cell counts reportedly depended on just several hundred clones that had expanded rapidly and came from non-depleted graft cells. Over the following months the frequencies of hyperexpanded clones went down, and after one year T-cell counts and TCRbeta diversity were mostly credited to newly produced T cells.

V loses 7 bases, J loses 1 base, and the germline ends lie 9 bases apart. CDR1 and CDR2, looked up from the germline V gene, are MDHEN and SYDVKM. There are 13 amino acids in the CDR3, from cysteine to phenylalanine inclusive. CDR3 DNA only is kept here, 39 bases in frame from base 1. The source of this sequence is a boy between 2 and 10 years old with acute lymphoblastic leukemia, due to receive a stem cell transplant. This sequence uses TRBV28 and TRBJ2-3; confidence is insufficient to name the D gene. Here the sequenced sample was PBMCs, taken before TCRalphabeta/CD19-depleted stem cell transplant. In nucleotide form, the sequence is TGTGCCAGCACGTCGGTTGGCACAGATACGCAGTATTTT. It translates to CASTSVGTDTQYF.